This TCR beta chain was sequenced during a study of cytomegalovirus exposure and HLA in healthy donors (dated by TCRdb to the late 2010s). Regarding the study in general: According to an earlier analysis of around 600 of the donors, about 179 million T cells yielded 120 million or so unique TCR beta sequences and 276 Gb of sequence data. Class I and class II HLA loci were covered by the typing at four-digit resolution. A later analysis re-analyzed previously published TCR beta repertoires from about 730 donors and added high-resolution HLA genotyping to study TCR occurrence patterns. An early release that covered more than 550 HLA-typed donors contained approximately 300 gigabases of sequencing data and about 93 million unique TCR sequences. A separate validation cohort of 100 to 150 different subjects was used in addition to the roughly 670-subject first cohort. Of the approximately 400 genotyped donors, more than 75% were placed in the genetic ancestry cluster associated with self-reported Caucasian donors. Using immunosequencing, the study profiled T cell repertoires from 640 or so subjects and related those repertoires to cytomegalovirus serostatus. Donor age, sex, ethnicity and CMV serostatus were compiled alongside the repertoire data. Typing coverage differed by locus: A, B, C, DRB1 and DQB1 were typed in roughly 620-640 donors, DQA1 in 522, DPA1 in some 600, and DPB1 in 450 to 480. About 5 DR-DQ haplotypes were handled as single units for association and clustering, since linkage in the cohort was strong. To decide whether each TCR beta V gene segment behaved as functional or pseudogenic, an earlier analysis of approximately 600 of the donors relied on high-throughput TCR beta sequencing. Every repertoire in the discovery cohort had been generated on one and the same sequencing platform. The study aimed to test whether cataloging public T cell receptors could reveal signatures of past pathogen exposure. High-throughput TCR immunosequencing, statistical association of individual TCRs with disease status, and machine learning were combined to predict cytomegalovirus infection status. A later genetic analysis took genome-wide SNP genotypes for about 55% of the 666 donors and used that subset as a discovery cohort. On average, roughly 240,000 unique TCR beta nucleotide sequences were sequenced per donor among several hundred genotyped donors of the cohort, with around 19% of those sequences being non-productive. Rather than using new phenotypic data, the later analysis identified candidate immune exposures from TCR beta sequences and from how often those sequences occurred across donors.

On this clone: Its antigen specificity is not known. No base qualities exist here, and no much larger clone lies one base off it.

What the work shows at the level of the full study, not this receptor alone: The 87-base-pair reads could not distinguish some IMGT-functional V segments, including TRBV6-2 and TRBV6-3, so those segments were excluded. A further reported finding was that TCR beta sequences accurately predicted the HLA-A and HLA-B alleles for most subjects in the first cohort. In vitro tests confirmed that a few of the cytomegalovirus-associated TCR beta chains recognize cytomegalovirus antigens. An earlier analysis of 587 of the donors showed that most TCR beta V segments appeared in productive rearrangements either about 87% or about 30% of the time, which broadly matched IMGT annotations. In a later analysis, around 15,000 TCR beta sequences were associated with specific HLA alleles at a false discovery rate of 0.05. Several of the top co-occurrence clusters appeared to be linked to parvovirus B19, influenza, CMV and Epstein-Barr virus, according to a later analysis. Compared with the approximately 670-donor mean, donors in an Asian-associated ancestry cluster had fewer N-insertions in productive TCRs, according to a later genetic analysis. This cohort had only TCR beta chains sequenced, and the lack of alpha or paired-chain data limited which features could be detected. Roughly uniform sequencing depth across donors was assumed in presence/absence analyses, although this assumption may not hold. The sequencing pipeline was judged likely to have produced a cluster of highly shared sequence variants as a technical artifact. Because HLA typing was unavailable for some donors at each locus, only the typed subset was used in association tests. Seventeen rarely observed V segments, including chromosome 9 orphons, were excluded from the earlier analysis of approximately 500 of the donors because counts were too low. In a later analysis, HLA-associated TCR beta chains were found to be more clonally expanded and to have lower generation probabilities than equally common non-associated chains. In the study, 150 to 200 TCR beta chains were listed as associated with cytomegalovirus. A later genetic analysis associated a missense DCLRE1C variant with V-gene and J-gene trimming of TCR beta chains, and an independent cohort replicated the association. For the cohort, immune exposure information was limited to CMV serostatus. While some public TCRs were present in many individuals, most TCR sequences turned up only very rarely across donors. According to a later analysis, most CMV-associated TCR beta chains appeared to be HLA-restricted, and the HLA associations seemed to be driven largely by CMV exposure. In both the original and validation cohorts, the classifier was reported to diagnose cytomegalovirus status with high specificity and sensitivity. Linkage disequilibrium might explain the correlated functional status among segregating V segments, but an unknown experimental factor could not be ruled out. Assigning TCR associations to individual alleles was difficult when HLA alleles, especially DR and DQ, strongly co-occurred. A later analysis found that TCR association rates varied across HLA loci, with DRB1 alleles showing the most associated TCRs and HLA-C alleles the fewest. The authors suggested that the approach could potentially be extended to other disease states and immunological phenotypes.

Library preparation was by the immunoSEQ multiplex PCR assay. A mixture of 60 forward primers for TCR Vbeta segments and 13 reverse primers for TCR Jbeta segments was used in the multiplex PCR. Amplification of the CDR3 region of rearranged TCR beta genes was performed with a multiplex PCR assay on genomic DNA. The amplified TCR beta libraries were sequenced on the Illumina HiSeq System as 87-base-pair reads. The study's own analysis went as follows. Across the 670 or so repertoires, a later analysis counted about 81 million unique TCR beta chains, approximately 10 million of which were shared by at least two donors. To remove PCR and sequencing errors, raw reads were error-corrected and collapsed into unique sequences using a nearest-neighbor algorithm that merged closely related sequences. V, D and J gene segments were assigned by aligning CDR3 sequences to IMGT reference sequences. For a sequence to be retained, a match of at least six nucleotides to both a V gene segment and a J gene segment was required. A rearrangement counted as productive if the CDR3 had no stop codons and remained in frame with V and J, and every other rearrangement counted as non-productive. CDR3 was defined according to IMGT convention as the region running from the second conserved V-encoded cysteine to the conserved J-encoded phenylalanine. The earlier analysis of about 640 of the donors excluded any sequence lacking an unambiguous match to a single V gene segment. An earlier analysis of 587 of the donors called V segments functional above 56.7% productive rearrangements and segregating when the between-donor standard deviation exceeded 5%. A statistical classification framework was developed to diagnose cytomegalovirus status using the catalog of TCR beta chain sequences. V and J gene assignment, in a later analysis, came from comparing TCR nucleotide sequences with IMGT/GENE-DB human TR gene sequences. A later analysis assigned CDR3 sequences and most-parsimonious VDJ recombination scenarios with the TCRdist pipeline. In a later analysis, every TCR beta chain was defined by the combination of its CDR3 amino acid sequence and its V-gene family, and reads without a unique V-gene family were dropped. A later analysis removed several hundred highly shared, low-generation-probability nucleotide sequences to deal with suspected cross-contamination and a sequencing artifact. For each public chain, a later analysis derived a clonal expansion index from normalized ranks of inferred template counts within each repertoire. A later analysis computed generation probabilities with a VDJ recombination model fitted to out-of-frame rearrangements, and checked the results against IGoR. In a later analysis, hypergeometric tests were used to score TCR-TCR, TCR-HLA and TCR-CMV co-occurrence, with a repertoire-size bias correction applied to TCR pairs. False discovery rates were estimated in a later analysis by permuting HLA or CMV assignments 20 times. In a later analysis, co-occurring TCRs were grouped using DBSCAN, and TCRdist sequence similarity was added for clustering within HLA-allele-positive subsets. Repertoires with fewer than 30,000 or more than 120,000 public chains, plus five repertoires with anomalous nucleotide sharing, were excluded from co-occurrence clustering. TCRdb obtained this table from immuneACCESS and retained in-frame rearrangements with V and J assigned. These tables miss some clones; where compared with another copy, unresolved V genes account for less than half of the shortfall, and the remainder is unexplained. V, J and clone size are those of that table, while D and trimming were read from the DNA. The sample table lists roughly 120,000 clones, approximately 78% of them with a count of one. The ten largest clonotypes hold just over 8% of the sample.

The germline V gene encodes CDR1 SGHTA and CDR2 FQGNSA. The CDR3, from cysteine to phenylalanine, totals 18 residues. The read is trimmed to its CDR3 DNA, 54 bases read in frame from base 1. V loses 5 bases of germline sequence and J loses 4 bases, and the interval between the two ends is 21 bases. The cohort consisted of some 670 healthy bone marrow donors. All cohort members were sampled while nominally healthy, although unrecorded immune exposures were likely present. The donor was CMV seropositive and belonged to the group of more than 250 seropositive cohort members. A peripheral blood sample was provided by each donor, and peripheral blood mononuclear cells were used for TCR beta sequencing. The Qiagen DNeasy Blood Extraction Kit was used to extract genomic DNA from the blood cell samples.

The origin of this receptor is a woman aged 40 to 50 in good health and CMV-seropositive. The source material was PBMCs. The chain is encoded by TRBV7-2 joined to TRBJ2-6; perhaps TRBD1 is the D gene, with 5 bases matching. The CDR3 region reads CASSLMTVLTLGANVLTF. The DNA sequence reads TGTGCCAGCAGCCTGATGACAGTCCTAACTCTGGGGGCCAACGTCCTGACTTTC. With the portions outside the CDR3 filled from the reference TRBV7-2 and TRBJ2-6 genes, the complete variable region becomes GAGVSQSPSNKVTEKGKDVELRCDPISGHTALYWYRQSLGQGLEFLIYFQGNSAPDKSGLPSDRFSAERTGGSVSTLTIQRTQQEDSAVYLCASSLMTVLTLGANVLTFGAGSRLTVL.